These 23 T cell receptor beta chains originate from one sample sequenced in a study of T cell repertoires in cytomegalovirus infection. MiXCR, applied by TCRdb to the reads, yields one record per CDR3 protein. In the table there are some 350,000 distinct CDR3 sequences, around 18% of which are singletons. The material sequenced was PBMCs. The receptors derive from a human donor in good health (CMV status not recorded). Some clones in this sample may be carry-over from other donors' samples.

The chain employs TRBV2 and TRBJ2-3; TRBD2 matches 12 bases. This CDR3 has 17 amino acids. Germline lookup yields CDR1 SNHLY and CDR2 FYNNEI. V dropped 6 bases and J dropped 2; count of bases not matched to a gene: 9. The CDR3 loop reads CASRVLAGGGNTDTQYF. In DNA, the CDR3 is TGTGCCAGCAGGGTACTAGCGGGAGGCGGAAACACAGATACGCAGTATTTT.

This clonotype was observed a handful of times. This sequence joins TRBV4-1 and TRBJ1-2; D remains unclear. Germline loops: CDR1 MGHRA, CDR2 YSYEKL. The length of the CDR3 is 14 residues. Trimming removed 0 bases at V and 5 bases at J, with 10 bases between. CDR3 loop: CASSQESRGYGYTF. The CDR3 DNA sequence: TGCGCCAGCAGCCAAGAATCAAGAGGGTATGGCTACACCTTC.

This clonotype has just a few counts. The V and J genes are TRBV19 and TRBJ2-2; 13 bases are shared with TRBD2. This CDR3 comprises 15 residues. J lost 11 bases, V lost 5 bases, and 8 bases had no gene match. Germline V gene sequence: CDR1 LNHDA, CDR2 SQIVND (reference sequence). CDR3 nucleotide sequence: TGTGCCAGTAGTCCCAGGACTAGCGGGAGCGGAGAGCTGTTTTTT. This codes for CASSPRTSGSGELFF. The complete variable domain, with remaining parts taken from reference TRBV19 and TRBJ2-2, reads DGGITQSPKYLFRKEGQNVTLSCEQNLNHDAMYWYRQDPGQGLRLIYYSQIVNDFQKGDIAEGYSVSREKKESFPLTVTSAQKNPTAFYLCASSPRTSGSGELFFGEGSRLTVL.

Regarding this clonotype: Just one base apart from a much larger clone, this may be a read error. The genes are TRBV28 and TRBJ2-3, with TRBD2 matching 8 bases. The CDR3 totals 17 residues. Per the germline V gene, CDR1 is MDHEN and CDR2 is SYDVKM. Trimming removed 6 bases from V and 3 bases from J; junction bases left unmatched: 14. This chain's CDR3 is CASSPGGGRLLTDTQYF. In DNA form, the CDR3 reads TGTGCCAGCAGCCCGGGGGGGGGCCGGCTTTTAACAGATACGCAGTATTTT.

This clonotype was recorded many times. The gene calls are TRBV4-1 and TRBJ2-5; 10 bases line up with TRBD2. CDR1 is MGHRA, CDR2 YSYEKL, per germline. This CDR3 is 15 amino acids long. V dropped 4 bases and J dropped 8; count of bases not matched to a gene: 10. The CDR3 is CASSRLSGGATTQYF. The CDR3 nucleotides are TGCGCCAGCAGCCGACTCAGCGGGGGGGCCACAACCCAGTACTTC.

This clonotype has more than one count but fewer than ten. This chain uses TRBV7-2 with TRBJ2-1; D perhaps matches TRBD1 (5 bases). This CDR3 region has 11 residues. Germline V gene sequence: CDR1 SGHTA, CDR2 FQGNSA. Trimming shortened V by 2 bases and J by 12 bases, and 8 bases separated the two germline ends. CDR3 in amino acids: CASSLQGVQFF. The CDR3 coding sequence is TGTGCCAGCAGCTTACAGGGCGTGCAGTTCTTC.

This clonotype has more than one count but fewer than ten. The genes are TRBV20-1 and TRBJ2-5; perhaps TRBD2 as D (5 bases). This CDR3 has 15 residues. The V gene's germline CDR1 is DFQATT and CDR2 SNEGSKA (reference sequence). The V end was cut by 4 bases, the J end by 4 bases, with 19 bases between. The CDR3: CSATPKASFGETQYF. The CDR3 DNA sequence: TGCAGTGCTACCCCGAAGGCTAGCTTCGGAGAGACCCAGTACTTC.

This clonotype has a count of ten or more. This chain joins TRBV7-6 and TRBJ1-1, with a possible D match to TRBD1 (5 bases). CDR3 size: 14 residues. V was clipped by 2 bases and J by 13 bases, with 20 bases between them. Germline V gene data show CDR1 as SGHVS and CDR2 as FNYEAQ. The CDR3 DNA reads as TGTGCCAGCAGCTTATGGAGGGAAGGCAGGGACGTTTTCTTT. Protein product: CASSLWREGRDVFF. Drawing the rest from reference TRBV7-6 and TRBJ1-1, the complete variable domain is GAGVSQSPRYKVTKRGQDVALRCDPISGHVSLYWYRQALGQGPEFLTYFNYEAQQDKSGLPNDRFSAERPEGSISTLTIQRTEQRDSAMYRCASSLWREGRDVFFGQGTRLTVV.

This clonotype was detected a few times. The CDR3 coding sequence is TGCGCCAGCAGCCGAGACGCGAGAACCCAAGAGACCCAGTACTTC. Translation: CASSRDARTQETQYF. This chain uses TRBV4-3 with TRBJ2-5; D is ambiguous. This CDR3 region has 15 residues. Germline V gene sequence: CDR1 LGHNA, CDR2 YSLEER. V was trimmed by 4 bases and J by 1 base, leaving 13 bases between them.

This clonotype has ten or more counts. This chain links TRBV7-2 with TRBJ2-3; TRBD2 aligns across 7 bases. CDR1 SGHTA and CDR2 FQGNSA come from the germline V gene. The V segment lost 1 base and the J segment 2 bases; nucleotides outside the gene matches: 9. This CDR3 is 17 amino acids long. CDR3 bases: TGTGCCAGCAGCTTAGTCGCGTCGGGAGGACCCACAGATACGCAGTATTTT. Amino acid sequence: CASSLVASGGPTDTQYF.

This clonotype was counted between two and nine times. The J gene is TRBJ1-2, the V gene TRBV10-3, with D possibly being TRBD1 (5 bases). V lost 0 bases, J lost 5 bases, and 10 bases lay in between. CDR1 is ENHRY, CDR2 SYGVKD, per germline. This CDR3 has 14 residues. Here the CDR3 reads CAISESGGSYGYTF. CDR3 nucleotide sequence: TGTGCCATCAGTGAGTCTGGGGGTTCATATGGCTACACCTTC.

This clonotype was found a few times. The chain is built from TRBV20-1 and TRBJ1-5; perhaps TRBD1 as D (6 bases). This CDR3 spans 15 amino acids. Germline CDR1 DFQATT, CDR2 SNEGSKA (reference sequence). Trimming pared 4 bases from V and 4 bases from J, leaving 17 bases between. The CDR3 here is CSANRATQGNQPQHF. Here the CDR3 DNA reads TGCAGTGCTAACCGTGCGACACAGGGTAATCAGCCCCAGCATTTT.

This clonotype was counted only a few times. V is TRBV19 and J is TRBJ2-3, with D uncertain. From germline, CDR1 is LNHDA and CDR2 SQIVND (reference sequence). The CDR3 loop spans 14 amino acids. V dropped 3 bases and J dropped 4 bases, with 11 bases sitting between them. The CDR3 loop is CASSILTPADTQYF. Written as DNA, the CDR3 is TGTGCCAGTAGTATTTTAACACCAGCAGATACGCAGTATTTT.

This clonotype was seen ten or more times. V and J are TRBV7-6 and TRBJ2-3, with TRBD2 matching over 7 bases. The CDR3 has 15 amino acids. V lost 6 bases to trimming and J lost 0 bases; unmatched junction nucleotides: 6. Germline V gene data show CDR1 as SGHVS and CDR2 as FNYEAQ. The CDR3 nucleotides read TGTGCCAGCAGAAGCCCTAGCGGTAGCACAGATACGCAGTATTTT. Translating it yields CASRSPSGSTDTQYF.

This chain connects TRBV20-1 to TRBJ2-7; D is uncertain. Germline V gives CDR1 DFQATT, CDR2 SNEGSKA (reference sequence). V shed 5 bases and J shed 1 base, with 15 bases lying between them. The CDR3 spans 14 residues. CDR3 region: CSASHLQLSYEQYF. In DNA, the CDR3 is TGCAGTGCTTCCCACCTACAACTTTCCTACGAGCAGTACTTC.

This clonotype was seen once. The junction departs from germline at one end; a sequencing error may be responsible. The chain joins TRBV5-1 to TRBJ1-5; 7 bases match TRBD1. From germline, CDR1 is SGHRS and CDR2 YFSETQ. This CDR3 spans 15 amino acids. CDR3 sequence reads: CASSRTAGGDQLQHF. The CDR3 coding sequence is TGCGCCAGCAGCCGGACGGCAGGGGGGGATCAGCTCCAGCATTTT.

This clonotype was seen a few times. In DNA form, the CDR3 reads TGTGCCAGCTCACCGAAGAGTCACTCGGAGACCCAGTACTTC. It translates to CASSPKSHSETQYF. This chain links TRBV18 with TRBJ2-5; D unclear. V lost 3 bases, J lost 5 bases, and 13 bases lay in between. The CDR3 has 14 amino acids. The germline CDR1 and CDR2 sequences are KGHSH and LQKENI.

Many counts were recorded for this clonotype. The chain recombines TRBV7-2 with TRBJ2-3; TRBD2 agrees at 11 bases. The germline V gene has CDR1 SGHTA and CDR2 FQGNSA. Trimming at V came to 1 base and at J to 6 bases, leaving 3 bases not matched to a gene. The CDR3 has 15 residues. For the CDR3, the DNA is TGTGCCAGCAGCTTAGTTGCTAGCGGGGGGGATACGCAGTATTTT. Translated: CASSLVASGGDTQYF.

The chain's CDR3 is CSAPPGGDRDPEAFF. The CDR3 DNA reads as TGCAGTGCTCCCCCGGGGGGGGACAGGGACCCTGAAGCTTTCTTT. V is TRBV20-1 and J is TRBJ1-1; 9 positions match TRBD1. Germline trimming cut 5 bases from V and 6 bases from J; bases unmatched to any gene: 13. Germline V CDR1 and CDR2: DFQATT, SNEGSKA (reference sequence). CDR3 length: 15 residues.

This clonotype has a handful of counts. The CDR3 reads CASRAGGGQPQHF. The CDR3 DNA reads TGTGCCAGCAGGGCAGGGGGCGGCCAGCCCCAGCATTTT. The chain combines TRBV2 with TRBJ1-5; 8 nucleotides agree with TRBD1. Trimming removed 6 bases from V and 7 bases from J; junction bases left unmatched: 5. Germline V gene data show CDR1 as SNHLY and CDR2 as FYNNEI. The CDR3 spans 13 residues.

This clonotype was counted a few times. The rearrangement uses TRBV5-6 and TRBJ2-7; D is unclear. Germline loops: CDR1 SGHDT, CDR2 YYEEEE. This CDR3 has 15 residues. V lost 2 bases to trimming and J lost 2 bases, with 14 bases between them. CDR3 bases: TGTGCCAGCAGCTTTGGATCTGGACGAGCCTACGAGCAGTACTTC. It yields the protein CASSFGSGRAYEQYF.

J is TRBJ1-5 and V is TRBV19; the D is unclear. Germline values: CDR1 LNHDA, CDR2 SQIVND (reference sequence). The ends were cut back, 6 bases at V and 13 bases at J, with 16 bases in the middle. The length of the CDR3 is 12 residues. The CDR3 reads CASSTDVGTQHF. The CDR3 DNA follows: TGTGCCAGTAGCACCGACGTTGGAACTCAGCATTTT.

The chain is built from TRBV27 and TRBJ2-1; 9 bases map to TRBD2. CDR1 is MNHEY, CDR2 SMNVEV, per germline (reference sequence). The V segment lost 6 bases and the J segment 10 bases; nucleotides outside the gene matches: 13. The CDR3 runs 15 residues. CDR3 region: CASSQQTGLAREQFF. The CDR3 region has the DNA TGTGCCAGCAGCCAGCAGACCGGACTAGCGCGGGAGCAGTTCTTC.